The 27 T cell receptor beta chains below come from one sample, sequenced in a study of T cell changes during pregnancy in multiple sclerosis. The assay was immunoSEQ multiplex PCR, and TCRdb's table has in-frame clones only and misses some. The table has fewer than 55,000 clones, around nine tenths seen once; the top ten hold under 2%. The source material was peripheral blood, sampled in the first trimester of pregnancy. These receptors all stem from a female donor with multiple sclerosis, enrolled in a pregnancy study.

The chain recombines TRBV13 with TRBJ2-1, with 8 bases fitting TRBD2. V lost 9 bases and J lost 7; bases outside the gene matches: 8. The germline gives CDR1 PRHDT, CDR2 FYEKMQ (reference sequence). The CDR3 length is 13 residues. This CDR3 reads CASTRAGGNEQFF. The CDR3 nucleotides are TGTGCCAGTACGCGGGCGGGGGGTAATGAGCAGTTCTTC.

V usage is TRBV2 and J usage is TRBJ1-3, with unresolved D. The CDR3 runs to 16 residues. V was clipped by 1 base and J by 0 bases, with 10 bases between them. Per the germline V gene, CDR1 is SNHLY and CDR2 is FYNNEI. The CDR3 loop reads CASSEERAFSGNTIYF. The CDR3 DNA sequence: TGTGCCAGCAGTGAAGAGAGGGCCTTCTCTGGAAACACCATATATTTT. Variable domain in full (rest from reference TRBV2 and TRBJ1-3): EPEVTQTPSHQVTQMGQEVILRCVPISNHLYFYWYRQILGQKVEFLVSFYNNEISEKSEIFDDQFSVERPDGSNFTLKIRSTKLEDSAMYFCASSEERAFSGNTIYFGEGSWLTVV.

The chain combines TRBV19 with TRBJ1-5, with a tentative D call TRBD1 (6 bases). This CDR3 contains 19 residues. Looked up from germline, CDR1 is LNHDA and CDR2 is SQIVND (reference sequence). The V end lost 5 bases, the J end lost 1 base, and 24 bases lay between the germline ends. CDR3 nucleotide sequence: TGTGCCAGTAGTGCCCAGGGACAAAGGGTGTTCGTGAGCAATCAGCCCCAGCATTTT. Its translation is CASSAQGQRVFVSNQPQHF.

V and J are TRBV19 and TRBJ2-7, with 7 bases identical to TRBD2. J was trimmed by 2 bases and V by 5 bases; bases with no gene match: 6. CDR3 size: 14 residues. From germline, CDR1 is LNHDA and CDR2 SQIVND (reference sequence). CDR3 region: CASSGRGPPYEQYF. The CDR3 DNA sequence: TGTGCCAGTAGTGGGAGGGGACCTCCCTACGAGCAGTACTTC.

The chain carries TRBV7-9 and TRBJ1-1; possibly TRBD1 for D (6 bases). Germline-derived CDR1 and CDR2 are SEHNR and FQNEAQ (reference sequence). The CDR3 has 12 residues. The V end was cut by 3 bases, the J end by 10 bases, with 12 bases between. Here the CDR3 reads CASSFNREGAFF. The CDR3 DNA follows: TGTGCCAGCAGCTTCAACAGGGAGGGAGCTTTCTTT.

The chain recombines TRBV4-2 with TRBJ1-2; D remains ambiguous. The CDR3 runs 14 residues. Germline CDR1 is LGHNA and CDR2 is YNFKEQ. V gave up 1 base and J gave up 3 bases, with 9 bases separating them. CDR3 sequence reads: CASSQGSRDYGYTF. The CDR3 DNA reads as TGTGCCAGCAGCCAAGGGTCCCGGGACTATGGCTACACCTTC.

This clone was observed once. The chain has TRBV10-1 and TRBJ2-3; 8 nucleotides align to TRBD1. This CDR3 is 14 amino acids long. V trimming: 4 bases; J trimming: 6 bases; junction bases outside the gene matches: 6. CDR1 WNHNN and CDR2 SYGVQD come from the germline V gene (reference sequence). CDR3 amino acids: CASSGTGSGDTQYF. CDR3 in DNA: TGCGCCAGCAGTGGGACAGGGTCGGGGGATACGCAGTATTTT.

This sequence joins TRBV7-6 and TRBJ2-3; 8 positions match TRBD2. Germline-derived CDR1 and CDR2 are SGHVS and FNYEAQ. The CDR3 covers 17 residues. The J segment lost 0 bases and the V segment lost 5 bases, leaving 10 bases of the junction unmatched. CDR3 amino acids: CASSQSLAGTSTDTQYF. The CDR3 DNA sequence: TGTGCCAGCAGCCAAAGCTTAGCGGGGACTAGCACAGATACGCAGTATTTT.

V is TRBV5-6 and J is TRBJ1-5, with TRBD1 as a possible D gene (5 bases). This CDR3 is built from 16 residues. Germline values: CDR1 SGHDT, CDR2 YYEEEE. The ends were cut back, 4 bases at V and 0 bases at J, with 14 bases in the middle. The CDR3 DNA reads as TGTGCCAGCAGCCGGAGGGGCAGTTATAGCAATCAGCCCCAGCATTTT. Amino acid sequence: CASSRRGSYSNQPQHF.

The V call is TRBV4-3, the J call TRBJ1-2; TRBD1 agrees at 8 bases. CDR3 length: 17 residues. Unmatched junction bases numbered 18, after V lost 5 bases and J lost 7 bases. Germline V CDR1 and CDR2: LGHNA, YSLEER. CDR3 sequence reads: CASSFPGQASSISGYTF. CDR3 nucleotide sequence: TGCGCCAGCAGCTTTCCGGGACAGGCCTCGTCTATCTCTGGCTACACCTTC.

The rearrangement joins TRBV5-4 to TRBJ2-1, with TRBD2 identical over 8 bases. The CDR3 length is 17 residues. The V and J ends lost 0 bases and 2 bases, in that order; junction bases with no gene match: 7. CDR1 is SGHNT, CDR2 YYREEE, per germline (reference sequence). The CDR3 nucleotides are TGTGCCAGCAGCTTGGATGGAGCGGGGGCCCCCTACAATGAGCAGTTCTTC. Its protein is CASSLDGAGAPYNEQFF.

V gene TRBV28 combines with J gene TRBJ1-6, with 7 nucleotides matching TRBD1. With V trimmed by 10 bases and J by 6 bases, 6 bases remained unmatched. CDR3 length: 13 amino acids. Germline V lookup: CDR1 MDHEN, CDR2 SYDVKM. DNA of the CDR3: TGTGCCACCTCCCGGGACAGTAATTCACCCCTCCACTTT. This translates into CATSRDSNSPLHF.

The CDR3 sequence: CASSPIAGGGGEQYF. The CDR3, as DNA: TGTGCCAGCAGCCCCATAGCGGGGGGGGGAGGCGAGCAGTACTTC. The V and J genes are TRBV7-2 and TRBJ2-7; 11 nucleotides agree with TRBD2. V was pared by 5 bases and J by 6 bases, with 9 bases of the junction left unmatched. The CDR3 runs to 15 residues. Germline CDR1 reads SGHTA; CDR2 reads FQGNSA.

This chain links TRBV6-1 with TRBJ2-7; TRBD2 matches at 7 bases. Unmatched junction bases numbered 8, after V lost 4 bases and J lost 2 bases. The CDR3 is 15 residues long. The germline V gene encodes CDR1 MNHNS and CDR2 SASEGT. The CDR3 reads CASSVTSEGPYEQYF. CDR3 sequence (DNA): TGTGCCAGCAGTGTAACTAGCGAGGGGCCCTACGAGCAGTACTTC.

The rearrangement uses TRBV7-9 and TRBJ1-1; D is possibly TRBD1 (5 bases). The germline gives CDR1 SEHNR, CDR2 FQNEAQ (reference sequence). The CDR3 consists of 14 residues. Trimming removed 1 base at V and 6 bases at J, with 12 bases between. DNA for the CDR3: TGTGCCAGCAGCTTAGTTTCAGACAGCTCTGAAGCTTTCTTT. Translating gives CASSLVSDSSEAFF.

The V and J genes are TRBV10-3 and TRBJ2-5; 8 bases line up with TRBD1. J lost 2 bases, V lost 3 bases, and 11 bases had no gene match. This CDR3 has 17 residues. Germline lookup yields CDR1 ENHRY and CDR2 SYGVKD. The CDR3 nucleotides read TGTGCCATCAGTGACAACCTGGACAGGGCGGAACAAGAGACCCAGTACTTC. Its protein is CAISDNLDRAEQETQYF.

Notes on this clone: One end of the junction is discordant with germline, which a read error may explain. The chain has TRBV2 and TRBJ2-5, with 9 bases matching TRBD1. The CDR3 spans 16 residues. The germline V gene encodes CDR1 SNHLY and CDR2 FYNNEI. The CDR3 bases are TGTGCCAGCAGAGAAGGGACAGGGTGGGGGTCTGAGACCCAGTACTTC. Protein product: CASREGTGWGSETQYF.

Only one count was recorded for this clone. A junction boundary mismatches the germline segment, possibly from a read error. V is TRBV9 and J is TRBJ2-3; 9 bases align to TRBD2. From germline, CDR1 is SGDLS and CDR2 YYNGEE. This CDR3 has 16 amino acids. Written as DNA, the CDR3 is TGTGCCAGCAGCTCTCTTGCGGGGGGGATCACATATACGCAGTATTTT. Translating it yields CASSSLAGGITYTQYF. Full variable domain (remainder filled in from reference TRBV9 and TRBJ2-3): DSGVTQTPKHLITATGQRVTLRCSPRSGDLSVYWYQQSLDQGLQFLIQYYNGEERAKGNILERFSAQQFPDLHSELNLSSLELGDSALYFCASSSLAGGITYTQYFGPGTRLTVL.

This rearrangement joins TRBV5-6 to TRBJ1-1; 7 bases line up with TRBD1. Germline lookup yields CDR1 SGHDT and CDR2 YYEEEE. This CDR3 has 17 amino acids. Trimming removed 4 bases from V and 0 bases from J; junction bases left unmatched: 12. CDR3 DNA sequence: TGTGCCAGCAGCCAGACAGGGAGTCTTTCGCTGAACACTGAAGCTTTCTTT. It translates to CASSQTGSLSLNTEAFF.

The J gene is TRBJ2-2, the V gene TRBV7-3, with D hard to call. Per the germline V gene, CDR1 is SGHTA and CDR2 is FQGTGA. This CDR3 is 14 amino acids long. Trimming took 4 bases from V and 3 from J, leaving 9 bases between them. CDR3 sequence reads: CASSSYPYTGELFF. The CDR3, as DNA: TGTGCCAGCAGCTCCTACCCTTACACCGGGGAGCTGTTTTTT.

The rearrangement joins TRBV5-4 to TRBJ2-3; 12 nucleotides align to TRBD2. The germline CDR1 and CDR2 sequences are SGHNT and YYREEE (reference sequence). V trimming: 5 bases; J trimming: 10 bases; junction bases outside the gene matches: 14. This CDR3 spans 16 amino acids. CDR3 amino acids: CASSPSGGAGSTPQYF. CDR3 DNA: TGTGCCAGCAGTCCTAGCGGGGGGGCCGGGTCGACTCCGCAGTATTTT.

The CDR3 here is CASSPPGSGGWETQYF. CDR3 nucleotide sequence: TGTGCCAGCAGCCCACCTGGCAGCGGGGGTTGGGAGACCCAGTACTTC. This chain connects TRBV5-6 to TRBJ2-5, with 8 bases lining up with TRBD2. The germline V gene encodes CDR1 SGHDT and CDR2 YYEEEE. The V and J ends lost 4 bases and 5 bases, in that order; junction bases with no gene match: 13. This CDR3 spans 16 amino acids. The entire variable domain, with the rest obtained from reference TRBV5-6 and TRBJ2-5, is as follows: DAGVTQSPTHLIKTRGQQVTLRCSPKSGHDTVSWYQQALGQGPQFIFQYYEEEERQRGNFPDRFSGHQFPNYSSELNVNALLLGDSALYLCASSPPGSGGWETQYFGPGTRLLVL.

The gene calls are TRBV7-9 and TRBJ2-3; D is undetermined. Germline CDR1 reads SEHNR; CDR2 reads FQNEAQ (reference sequence). This CDR3 is built from 11 residues. Trimming cost V 5 bases and J 14 bases, with 14 bases left between them. CDR3: CASSPDSISYF. CDR3 DNA sequence: TGTGCCAGCAGCCCAGACTCAATCTCGTATTTT.

This sequence joins TRBV9 and TRBJ1-1; 7 bases agree with TRBD1. Germline V CDR1 and CDR2: SGDLS, YYNGEE. V was pared by 0 bases and J by 3 bases, with 11 bases of the junction left unmatched. This CDR3 contains 17 residues. The CDR3 here is CASSVEDRPRWHTEAFF. The CDR3 bases are TGTGCCAGCAGCGTAGAGGACAGGCCCCGATGGCACACTGAAGCTTTCTTT.

Here the CDR3 reads CASSLGPMNTGELFF. In DNA, the CDR3 is TGTGCCAGCAGCTTGGGGCCGATGAACACCGGGGAGCTGTTTTTT. The gene calls are TRBV5-6 and TRBJ2-2; D is uncertain. V lost 0 bases to trimming and J lost 1 base, with 7 bases between them. Germline CDR1 reads SGHDT; CDR2 reads YYEEEE. This CDR3 has 15 residues.

The rearrangement links TRBV5-6 to TRBJ1-4; 7 bases are a match to TRBD1. The CDR3 extends over 14 amino acids. With V trimmed by 2 bases and J by 5 bases, 3 bases remained unmatched. The germline V gene encodes CDR1 SGHDT and CDR2 YYEEEE. The CDR3 bases are TGTGCCAGCAGCTTTACAGGGGACAATGAAAAACTGTTTTTT. Protein: CASSFTGDNEKLFF.

V and J are TRBV19 and TRBJ2-1, with a tentative D call TRBD2 (6 bases). The germline gives CDR1 LNHDA, CDR2 SQIVND (reference sequence). Trimming pared 1 base from V and 2 bases from J, leaving 12 bases between. The CDR3 is 16 residues long. The CDR3 protein is CASSIVGGAAYNEQFF. As DNA, the CDR3 is TGTGCCAGTAGTATAGTGGGCGGGGCCGCCTACAATGAGCAGTTCTTC.